This paragraph reports one TCR beta chain. Its antigen is not identified. The record originates from a study of graft-versus-host responses after intestinal transplantation. Across the study: All recipients were given anti-thymocyte globulin induction, and tacrolimus and steroids were then administered for three to four years. Overall study results and limits: Allografts from individuals with graft-donor T cell macrochimerism displayed high graft-versus-host to host-versus-graft clonal ratios.

The CDR3 spans 13 residues. V lost 5 bases, J lost 6 bases, and 14 bases lay in between. Per the germline V gene, CDR1 is SGHVS and CDR2 is FNYEAQ. Data came from immunoSEQ multiplex PCR; TCRdb stores just in-frame clones and leaves some out. The data hold 50,000 to 75,000 clones, with roughly 90% observed a single time. The TCR comes from a human donor who was the organ donor for an intestinal transplant. The V call is TRBV7-6, the J call TRBJ2-7; D remains unclear. The sample was unstimulated CD8+ T cells sorted from spleen or lymph node cells, taken before transplant. CDR3 in amino acids: CASSPGRYGEQYF. CDR3 sequence (DNA): TGTGCCAGCAGCCCAGGCAGGTACGGCGAGCAGTACTTC.